This T cell receptor (beta chain) was sequenced for a study of T cells in Graves' hyperthyroidism and ophthalmopathy. Patients aged 18 to 65 had newly diagnosed hyperthyroidism that had lasted under 2 months. The CDR3 contains 13 residues. After removal of 9 bases from V and 3 bases from J, the junction contained 5 bases not matched to a gene. CDR1 and CDR2 (germline): LNHDA, SQIVND (reference sequence). This clonotype appeared a few times. Antigen specificity is unknown. Amplification of TCR beta CDR3 regions was performed using RNA transcripts as template. An initial round of RT-PCR targeting the TCR CDR3 relied on the HTBI primer set. TCRdb fed the multiplex PCR reads into MiXCR, producing one record per CDR3 protein. The sample lists a few hundred thousand distinct CDR3 sequences, just under 15% seen once, with less than 35% in the top ten. Broader study findings: Ophthalmopathy got predicted by the model a median approximately six months before its onset. Blood also showed most of the thyroid clonotypes that were expanded above 0.001.

The chain has TRBV19 and TRBJ1-5; 7 bases agree with TRBD1. Sequencing used blood. This receptor was taken from a woman aged 25 to 39 with Graves' hyperthyroidism. The CDR3 nucleotides are TGTGCCAGCCAGGGACAGTACAATCAGCCCCAGCATTTT. It encodes CASQGQYNQPQHF.